This TCR beta chain was sequenced during a study of T cell responses to AZD1222 COVID-19 vaccine. This CDR3 contains 16 residues. J was trimmed by 6 bases and V by 5 bases; bases with no gene match: 8. From germline, CDR1 is SSHAT and CDR2 FNYEAQ (reference sequence). Study-wide points: A reported finding is that nearly half of spike-specific TCRs target unmutated variant regions. Only a handful of AZD1222 recipients, roughly 6 in all, had baseline seropositivity.

About this clone: Antigen specificity is unknown.

Clones were sequenced by immunoSEQ multiplex PCR, and TCRdb holds only the in-frame ones, with some missing. The sample includes 120,000 to 150,000 clones, under 95% seen only once; the top ten take less than 3.5%. The chain joins TRBV7-7 to TRBJ2-1; 12 bases match TRBD2. Material: peripheral blood, obtained on day 0 of MenACWY control vaccination. This TCR came from an adult in good health. CDR3 in amino acids: CASSPQLAGGRNEQFF. The DNA of the CDR3 is TGTGCCAGCAGCCCCCAACTAGCGGGAGGACGCAATGAGCAGTTCTTC.